This T cell receptor (beta chain) was sequenced during a study of shared clonotypes between healthy human individuals. Using immunoSEQ multiplex PCR, the repertoire was profiled, and TCRdb retains in-frame clones only, with some absent. The data contain over a million clones, roughly 96% of them singletons. The sequencing input was naive CD4+ T cells sorted from blood. Noted subset: CD45RA+ positively selected. The receptor was isolated from a young man in good health.

The CDR3 bases are TGTGCCAGTAGTACAGTTCCCAGCTACGAGCAGTACTTC. Protein sequence: CASSTVPSYEQYF. The chain combines TRBV19 with TRBJ2-7; the D is unclear. The ends were cut back, 4 bases at V and 3 bases at J, with 10 bases in the middle. The CDR3 extends over 13 amino acids. Germline V gene sequence: CDR1 LNHDA, CDR2 SQIVND (reference sequence).